One sample yielded the 21 T cell receptor beta chains listed below, sequenced in a study of cytomegalovirus exposure and HLA in healthy donors. The PCR had 60 Vbeta and 13 Jbeta primers. Generated by immunoSEQ multiplex PCR, the TCRdb table keeps only in-frame clones and is missing some. The sample consists of roughly 120,000 clones, 80% of them appearing once. Material for sequencing was PBMCs. These receptors originate from a human donor in good health.

The chain recombines TRBV4-1 with TRBJ1-1, with D possibly TRBD1 on 6 matching bases. V lost 4 bases, J lost 1 base, and 19 bases lay in between. Germline CDR1 reads MGHRA; CDR2 reads YSYEKL. The CDR3 length is 17 residues. The CDR3 DNA sequence: TGCGCCAGCAGCCGCCGACAGGAGGATTTTCCGAACACTGAAGCTTTCTTT. This codes for CASSRRQEDFPNTEAFF.

The V call is TRBV9, the J call TRBJ1-6; TRBD1 matches at 9 bases. CDR3 size: 15 residues. Trimming took 0 bases from V and 7 from J; bases not matched to a gene: 2. Germline CDR1 and CDR2: SGDLS and YYNGEE. Here the CDR3 reads CASSVEGTGNSPLHF. CDR3 nucleotide sequence: TGTGCCAGCAGCGTAGAGGGGACAGGGAATTCACCCCTCCACTTT.

V and J are TRBV7-9 and TRBJ2-1; D is unclear. V lost 5 bases, J lost 0 bases, and 11 bases lay in between. The length of the CDR3 is 15 residues. From germline, CDR1 is SEHNR and CDR2 FQNEAQ (reference sequence). The CDR3 here is CASSPNVASYNEQFF. The CDR3 DNA follows: TGTGCCAGCAGCCCCAACGTGGCCTCCTACAATGAGCAGTTCTTC.

The chain has TRBV7-8 and TRBJ1-5, with TRBD1 identical over 9 bases. The ends lost 5 bases at V and 4 bases at J; junction bases unmatched: 6. Looked up from germline, CDR1 is SGHVS and CDR2 is FQNEAQ. The CDR3 is 15 residues long. The CDR3 nucleotides are TGTGCCAGCAGCCCAGGGACAGGGATAAATCAGCCCCAGCATTTT. Protein: CASSPGTGINQPQHF.

This clone was detected only a few times. V is TRBV4-2 and J is TRBJ2-7; perhaps TRBD2 as D (6 bases). Germline V gene lookup returns CDR1 LGHNA and CDR2 YNFKEQ. The CDR3 spans 15 residues. The V gene lost 0 bases and the J gene lost 2 bases, with 11 bases spanning the gap. CDR3 residues: CASSQEWRGAYEQYF. Written as DNA, the CDR3 is TGTGCCAGCAGCCAAGAGTGGCGGGGCGCCTACGAGCAGTACTTC.

This clone was counted between two and nine times. The chain recombines TRBV5-1 with TRBJ2-7; 7 bases align to TRBD1. This CDR3 region has 14 residues. Germline V CDR1 and CDR2: SGHRS, YFSETQ. V shed 5 bases and J 2 bases; nucleotides not matched to a gene: 7. CDR3 DNA: TGCGCCAGCAGGGTGGATACAGGGGCCTACGAGCAGTACTTC. This encodes CASRVDTGAYEQYF.

This clone was counted only a few times. This chain uses TRBV6-1 with TRBJ1-5; the D is unclear. Germline V CDR1 and CDR2: MNHNS, SASEGT. Trimming removed 2 bases at V and 7 bases at J, with 15 bases between. This CDR3 contains 15 residues. CDR3 DNA sequence: TGTGCCAGCAGTGAATTATCTGTGGGGAGGCAGCCCCAGCATTTT. It translates to CASSELSVGRQPQHF.

The rearrangement links TRBV10-1 to TRBJ2-1, with TRBD1 matching over 8 bases. Per germline, CDR1 WNHNN and CDR2 SYGVQD (reference sequence). After removal of 6 bases from V and 8 bases from J, the junction contained 18 bases not matched to a gene. The CDR3 covers 17 residues. The DNA of the CDR3 is TGCGCCAGCAGCGCTTTATCCGGGACAGGCTTCTTGGATGAGCAGTTCTTC. It yields the protein CASSALSGTGFLDEQFF.

The chain links TRBV9 to TRBJ2-5; D is possibly TRBD2 (5 bases). This CDR3 region has 19 residues. The V end was cut by 1 base, the J end by 1 base, with 23 bases between. Germline V gene sequence: CDR1 SGDLS, CDR2 YYNGEE. This chain's CDR3 is CASSVSFGGHSAIQETQYF. The CDR3 DNA follows: TGTGCCAGCAGCGTATCTTTTGGAGGCCACAGTGCCATCCAAGAGACCCAGTACTTC.

The V gene is TRBV5-8, the J gene TRBJ1-5; D not certain. V was cut by 1 base and J by 4 bases, with 6 bases left in between. CDR1 is SGHTS, CDR2 YDEGEE, per germline. The CDR3 has 13 residues. CDR3 region: CASSLPLNQPQHF. CDR3 nucleotides: TGTGCCAGCAGCTTGCCCCTAAATCAGCCCCAGCATTTT.

The rearrangement uses TRBV13 and TRBJ2-3; D might be TRBD2 (5 bases). The germline V gene has CDR1 PRHDT and CDR2 FYEKMQ (reference sequence). V was trimmed by 2 bases and J by 8 bases, leaving 26 bases between them. The CDR3 loop spans 18 amino acids. The CDR3 reads CASSLSLLREGGGLTQYF. The CDR3 region has the DNA TGTGCCAGCAGCTTATCTCTTCTCCGAGAAGGAGGTGGCCTTACGCAGTATTTT.

The CDR3 coding sequence is TGTGCCAGCAGTTACTCCGAGAGCTTTGGAAACACCATATATTTT. The encoded protein is CASSYSESFGNTIYF. The chain joins TRBV6-5 to TRBJ1-3; D is uncertain. The V gene lost 0 bases and the J gene lost 3 bases, with 9 bases spanning the gap. Germline values: CDR1 MNHEY, CDR2 SVGAGI. The CDR3 extends over 15 amino acids.

The chain uses TRBV12-1 and TRBJ1-5; TRBD1, the table's D call, lacks a check against the DNA. TRBV12-1 is recorded as a pseudogene. This CDR3 is built from 17 residues. CDR3 sequence (DNA): TGTGCCAGCAGCTCCCAGGGGGAAGAGTTTAGCAATCAGCCCCAGCATTTT. Its protein is CASSSQGEEFSNQPQHF.

This chain connects TRBV6-4 to TRBJ1-6, with TRBD1 matching over 7 bases. V lost 7 bases and J lost 10; bases outside the gene matches: 13. Germline V gene sequence: CDR1 MRHNA, CDR2 SNTAGT. The CDR3 has 15 amino acids. The CDR3 DNA reads TGTGCCAGCACCCAGGGACAGTATCCGAGGTCACCCCTCCACTTT. Its protein is CASTQGQYPRSPLHF.

V and J are TRBV18 and TRBJ1-3; 7 bases match TRBD1. V lost 4 bases, J lost 2 bases, and 8 bases stayed unmatched. CDR1 is KGHSH, CDR2 LQKENI, per germline. The CDR3 is made up of 16 amino acids. In DNA form, the CDR3 reads TGTGCCAGCTCACTAATGACAGGGACTCCTGGAAACACCATATATTTT. Translation: CASSLMTGTPGNTIYF.

The V call is TRBV6-5, the J call TRBJ1-2, with D possibly matching TRBD1 (5 bases). Germline V lookup: CDR1 MNHEY, CDR2 SVGAGI. V was trimmed by 1 base and J by 4 bases, leaving 13 bases between them. The CDR3 totals 15 residues. This chain's CDR3 is CASSYFGGGSYGYTF. CDR3 nucleotide sequence: TGTGCCAGCAGTTACTTCGGGGGGGGTAGCTATGGCTACACCTTC.

This sequence joins TRBV6-1 and TRBJ1-1; 7 bases line up with TRBD1. This CDR3 region has 15 residues. Germline lookup yields CDR1 MNHNS and CDR2 SASEGT. The junction had 6 bases not matched to a gene; V was cut back by 1 base and J by 4 bases. Here the CDR3 reads CASSEGQGYSTEAFF. CDR3 sequence (DNA): TGTGCCAGCAGTGAAGGACAGGGTTATAGCACTGAAGCTTTCTTT.

The count of this clone is one. J is TRBJ2-3 and V is TRBV27; TRBD2 aligns across 7 bases. CDR3 length equals 14 residues. V lost 3 bases to trimming and J lost 7 bases; unmatched junction nucleotides: 7. The germline CDR1 and CDR2 sequences are MNHEY and SMNVEV (reference sequence). CDR3: CASSFRLAGYTQYF. In DNA form, the CDR3 reads TGTGCCAGCAGTTTTAGACTAGCTGGATATACGCAGTATTTT.

The chain has TRBV15 and TRBJ1-1; 7 bases match TRBD1. The CDR3 length is 15 residues. With V trimmed by 5 bases and J by 1 base, 7 bases remained unmatched. Germline V gives CDR1 LNHNV, CDR2 YYDKDF (reference sequence). CDR3 in amino acids: CATSSDRETNTEAFF. The CDR3, as DNA: TGTGCCACCAGCTCCGACAGGGAGACGAACACTGAAGCTTTCTTT.

The chain joins TRBV4-2 to TRBJ1-2; TRBD1 is a possible D gene (6 bases). Germline V gene sequence: CDR1 LGHNA, CDR2 YNFKEQ. V lost 5 bases, J lost 4 bases, and 17 bases lay in between. This CDR3 is built from 15 residues. The chain's CDR3 is CASSLPGAFGYGYTF. Here the CDR3 DNA reads TGTGCCAGCAGCTTACCAGGGGCTTTTGGCTATGGCTACACCTTC.

The chain has TRBV28 and TRBJ1-1; 7 nucleotides agree with TRBD1. V gave up 5 bases and J gave up 5 bases; unmatched junction bases: 11. The V gene's germline CDR1 is MDHEN and CDR2 SYDVKM. This CDR3 is 15 amino acids long. The CDR3 DNA follows: TGTGCCAGCAGTCTCAATGACAGGGTCTGGACTGAAGCTTTCTTT. Residues: CASSLNDRVWTEAFF.